Given below is one T cell receptor beta chain in context. What it binds is unknown. The record originates from a study of T-cell reconstitution after alpha-beta-depleted transplantation in children. Points from the study as a whole: Most T-cell counts and diversity one year after the transplant came from T cells that were newly produced.

Molecular barcoding with unique molecular identifiers was used for the TCRbeta library. A single record per CDR3 protein comes from TCRdb applying MiXCR to the PCR reads. The sample lists 780,000 or so distinct CDR3 sequences; around 17% were seen once. The J segment lost 3 bases and the V segment lost 3 bases, leaving 11 bases of the junction unmatched. CDR1 is DFQATT and CDR2 is SNEGSKA in the germline V gene (reference sequence). The CDR3 length is 16 residues. Sequencing used PBMCs, mostly from graft donor cells, obtained 360 days after TCRalphabeta/CD19-depleted stem cell transplant. The chain employs TRBV20-1 and TRBJ2-7; 10 positions agree with TRBD2. The TCR was taken from a male patient between 5 and 17 years old who had a stem cell transplant for acute lymphoblastic leukemia, so the T cells may come from the graft donor. CDR3 sequence reads: CSASLPGLAVFYEQYF. The CDR3 DNA follows: TGCAGTGCTAGCCTGCCCGGACTAGCGGTTTTCTACGAGCAGTACTTC.